The source of this T cell receptor (beta chain) is a study of T cell repertoires in cytomegalovirus infection. Overall study: Public signatures in TCR beta pointed to CMV infection and matching HLA type.

The germline V and J ends were trimmed by 1 base and 4 bases, with 7 bases remaining between them. The length of the CDR3 is 13 residues. CDR1 is KGHSH, CDR2 LQKENI, per germline. Using its own MiXCR run on the reads, TCRdb lists one record per CDR3 protein. The sample has hundreds of thousands of distinct CDR3 sequences; roughly a tenth are singletons. This TCR came from a human donor in good health (CMV status not recorded). Some clones in this sample may be carry-over from other donors' samples. Sequenced material: PBMCs. J is TRBJ2-5 and V is TRBV18, with D unresolved. The CDR3 nucleotides read TGTGCCAGCTCACCACAGAGAGGAGAGACCCAGTACTTC. It encodes CASSPQRGETQYF.